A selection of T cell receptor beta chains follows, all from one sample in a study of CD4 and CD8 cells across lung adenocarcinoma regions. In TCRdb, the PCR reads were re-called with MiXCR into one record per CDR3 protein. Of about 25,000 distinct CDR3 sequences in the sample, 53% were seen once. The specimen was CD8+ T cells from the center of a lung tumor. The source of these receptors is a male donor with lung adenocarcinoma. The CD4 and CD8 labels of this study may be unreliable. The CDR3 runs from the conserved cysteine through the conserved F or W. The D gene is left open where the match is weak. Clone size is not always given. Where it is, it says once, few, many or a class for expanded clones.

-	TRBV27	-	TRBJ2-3	CASTGLGAKDTQYF	TGTGCCAGCACGGGCCTAGGAGCCAAAGACACGCAGTACTTT
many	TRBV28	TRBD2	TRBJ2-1	CASSAGTSGRAGEQFF	TGTGCCAGCAGCGCCGGGACTAGCGGGAGGGCCGGGGAGCAGTTCTTC
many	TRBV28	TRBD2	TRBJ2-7	CASSPLAEGSYEQYF	TGTGCCAGCAGTCCACTAGCGGAGGGGTCCTACGAGCAGTACTTC
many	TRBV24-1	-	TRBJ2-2	CATSDSLRGLSGELFF	TGTGCCACCAGTGATTCGCTTAGGGGACTGTCCGGGGAGCTGTTTTTT
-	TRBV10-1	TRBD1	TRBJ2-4	CAGRGLHAKDMQYF	TGCGCCGGCAGGGGGCTACATGCCAAAGATATGCAGTACTTT
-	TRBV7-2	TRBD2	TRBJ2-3	CASSLGEGSGSTRNTQYF	TGTGCCAGCAGCTTGGGCGAGGGGAGCGGGAGTACTAGGAATACGCAGTATTTT
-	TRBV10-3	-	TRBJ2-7	CAISELDEQYF	TGTGCCATCAGTGAGCTTGACGAGCAGTACTTC
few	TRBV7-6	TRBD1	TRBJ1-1	CASSLGTGPTEAFF	TGTGCCAGCAGCCTGGGGACAGGCCCCACTGAAGCTTTCTTT
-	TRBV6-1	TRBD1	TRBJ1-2	CASRSTGGYGYTF	TGTGCCAGCAGATCGACAGGGGGCTATGGCTACACCTTC
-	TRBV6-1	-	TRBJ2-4	CASSDRELDQNTQYF	TGTGCCAGCAGTGACAGGGAGCTAGACCAAAACACTCAGTACTTC
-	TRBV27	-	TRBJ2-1	CASSSPRGRSYNEQFF	TGTGCCAGCAGTAGCCCGAGGGGACGCTCCTACAATGAGCAGTTCTTC
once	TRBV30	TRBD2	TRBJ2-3	CAWTGGRTADTQYF	TGTGCCTGGACAGGCGGGAGGACCGCAGATACGCAGTATTTT
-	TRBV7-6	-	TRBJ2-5	CASSLGGGARDTDTQYF	TGTGCCAGCAGCTTGGGGGGCGGGGCCCGCGACACAGATACCCAGTACTTC
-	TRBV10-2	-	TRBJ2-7	CASSEHGLAAGDMQYF	TGCGCCAGCAGTGAACACGGGCTGGCGGCCGGAGACATGCAGTACTTC
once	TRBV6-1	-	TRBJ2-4	CASNTGAGAGDIQYF	TGTGCCAGCAACACGGGGGCAGGGGCCGGAGATATTCAGTACTTC
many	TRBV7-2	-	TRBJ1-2	CASSTTGTGYGYTF	TGTGCCAGCAGCACGACGGGAACAGGGTATGGCTACACCTTC
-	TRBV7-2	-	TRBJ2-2	CASSFSGSLGTQFF	TGTGCCAGCAGCTTTTCTGGGAGCCTCGGTACGCAGTTTTTT
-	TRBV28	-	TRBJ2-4	CAGIGRRDKKIQYF	TGTGCGGGGATTGGGAGACGGGACAAAAAGATCCAGTACTTC
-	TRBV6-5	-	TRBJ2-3	CASSYSGRRAKNTQYF	TGTGCCAGCAGCTACTCGGGGCGGCGAGCCAAAAATACGCAGTATTTT
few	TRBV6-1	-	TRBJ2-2	CASSEAHRADTGELFF	TGTGCCAGCAGTGAAGCCCACAGGGCTGACACCGGGGAGCTGTTTTTT
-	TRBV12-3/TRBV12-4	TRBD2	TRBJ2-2	CASTLSSGVDTGELFF	TGTGCCAGCACCCTTTCTAGCGGGGTCGACACCGGGGAGCTGTTTTTT
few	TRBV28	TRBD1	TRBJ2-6	CASSSYRTGATSGANVLTF	TGTGCCAGCAGTTCTTATCGGACAGGGGCTACCTCTGGGGCCAACGTCCTGACTTTC
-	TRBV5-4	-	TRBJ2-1	CASSSKVDDEQFF	TGTGCCAGCAGCTCGAAGGTGGACGATGAGCAGTTCTTC
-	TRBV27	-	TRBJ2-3	CASSLPGEGALYF	TGTGCCAGCAGTTTACCAGGGGAAGGGGCGCTGTATTTT
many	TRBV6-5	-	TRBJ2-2	CASRLQSGIPGELFF	TGTGCCAGCAGACTCCAGTCCGGAATTCCCGGGGAGCTGTTTTTT
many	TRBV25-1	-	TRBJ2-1	CASSEWEGDEQFF	TGTGCCAGCAGTGAATGGGAAGGGGATGAGCAGTTCTTC
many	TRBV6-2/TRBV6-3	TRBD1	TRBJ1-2	CASRLTGGADGYTF	TGTGCCAGCAGGTTAACAGGGGGCGCCGATGGCTACACCTTC
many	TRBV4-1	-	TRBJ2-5	CASRAGLQETQYF	TGCGCCAGCAGAGCGGGTTTGCAAGAGACCCAGTACTTC
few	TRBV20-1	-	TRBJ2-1	CSARVLGWETQFF	TGCAGTGCTAGAGTTCTAGGCTGGGAGACCCAGTTCTTC
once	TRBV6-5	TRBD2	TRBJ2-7	CASSYSRSPGLAGGQYEQYF	TGTGCCAGCAGTTACTCGAGATCTCCGGGACTAGCGGGGGGGCAGTATGAGCAGTACTTC
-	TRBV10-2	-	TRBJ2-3	CASAEPCGRAPETQYF	TGCGCCAGCGCGGAGCCCTGTGGCCGAGCCCCAGAGACCCAGTATTTT
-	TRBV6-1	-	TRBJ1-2	CASSPWRGLTYGYTF	TGTGCCAGCAGCCCCTGGCGGGGGCTAACCTATGGCTACACCTTC
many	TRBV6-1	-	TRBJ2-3	CASSARETDTQYF	TGTGCCAGCAGCGCCAGAGAAACAGATACGCAGTATTTT
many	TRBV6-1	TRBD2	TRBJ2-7	CASSRGLAGGPSSYEQYF	TGTGCCAGCAGTCGTGGACTAGCGGGAGGGCCTTCTTCCTACGAGCAGTACTTC
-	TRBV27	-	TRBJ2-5	CARRGRRDQEIQYF	TGTGCGAGGCGCGGGCGCCGTGACCAAGAGATCCAGTACTTC
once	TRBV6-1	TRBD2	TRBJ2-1	CASSEWGLAGGTYNEQFF	TGTGCCAGCAGTGAATGGGGACTAGCGGGAGGTACATACAATGAGCAGTTCTTC
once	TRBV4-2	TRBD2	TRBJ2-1	CASSQDLPSGSSYNEQLF	TGTGCCAGCAGCCAAGATCTTCCTAGCGGGAGCTCCTACAATGAGCAGCTCTTC
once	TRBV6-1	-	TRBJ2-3	CLCREAGTGARDTQYF	TGTCTGTGCCGTGAAGCGGGGACGGGGGCCAGGGACACGCAGTATTTT
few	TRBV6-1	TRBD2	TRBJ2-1	CASIRTSGHLGPPEQFF	TGTGCCAGCATCAGGACTAGCGGCCACCTGGGGCCCCCTGAGCAGTTCTTC
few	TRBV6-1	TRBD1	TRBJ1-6	CASLGQFSSYNSPLHF	TGTGCCAGCCTGGGACAGTTTAGCTCCTATAATTCACCCCTCCACTTT
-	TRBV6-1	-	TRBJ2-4	CASSEAGTGVEDIQYF	TGTGCCAGCAGTGAAGCGGGGACGGGGGTTGAGGATATTCAGTACTTC
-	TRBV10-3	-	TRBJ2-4	CAMPAANTQYF	TGTGCCATGCCAGCCGCAAACACTCAGTACTTT
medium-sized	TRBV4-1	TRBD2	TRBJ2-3	CASSQVISREPTDTQYF	TGCGCCAGCAGCCAAGTTATCTCGCGGGAGCCCACAGATACGCAGTATTTT
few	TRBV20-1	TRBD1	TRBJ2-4	CSARAQGVNIQYF	TGCAGTGCTAGAGCGCAGGGGGTAAACATTCAGTACTTC
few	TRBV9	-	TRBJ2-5	CASSVGVQAQETQYF	TGTGCCAGCAGCGTAGGGGTACAGGCCCAAGAGACCCAGTACTTC
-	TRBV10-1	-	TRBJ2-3	CASTGLQAKDTQYF	TGCGCCAGCACGGGCCTACAAGCCAAAGATACGCAGTATTTC
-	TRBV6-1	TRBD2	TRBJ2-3	CASRVAGPGVKDTQYF	TGTGCCAGCCGCGTAGCGGGGCCGGGGGTCAAAGACACTCAGTATTTT
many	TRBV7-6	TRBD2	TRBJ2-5	CASSLGTTQETQYF	TGTGCCAGCAGCCTCGGGACTACCCAAGAGACCCAGTACTTC
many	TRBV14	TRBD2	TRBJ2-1	CASSSTRLAFNEQFF	TGTGCCAGCAGCTCAACCAGACTAGCCTTCAATGAGCAGTTCTTC
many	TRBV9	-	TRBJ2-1	CASSVGPNNEQFF	TGTGCCAGCAGCGTAGGGCCGAACAATGAGCAGTTCTTC
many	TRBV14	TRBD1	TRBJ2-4	CASSQDVGTGSKNIQYF	TGTGCCAGCAGCCAAGACGTAGGGACAGGGAGCAAAAACATTCAGTACTTC
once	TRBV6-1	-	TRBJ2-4	CASMELGATDTQYF	TGTGCCAGCATGGAGCTGGGAGCCACAGATACGCAGTACTTC
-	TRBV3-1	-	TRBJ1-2	CASSQDLAVYGYTF	TGTGCCAGCAGCCAAGATCTGGCAGTCTATGGCTACACCTTC
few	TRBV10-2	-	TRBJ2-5	CAGSGGRDKETQYF	TGTGCGGGGAGTGGAGGCCGAGACAAAGAGACGCAGTACTTC
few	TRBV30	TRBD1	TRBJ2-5	CAWSLGGVETQYF	TGTGCCTGGAGTTTAGGGGGCGTGGAGACCCAGTACTTC
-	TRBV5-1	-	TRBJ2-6	CASSAVGGANVLTF	TGCGCCAGCAGCGCAGTAGGTGGGGCCAACGTCCTGACTTTC
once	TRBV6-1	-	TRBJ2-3	CASSGAKDTQYF	TGTGCCAGCAGTGGGGCCAAGGACACTCAGTACTTT
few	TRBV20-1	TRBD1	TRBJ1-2	CSPRDRALRGYTF	TGCAGTCCTCGGGACAGGGCTCTGCGTGGCTACACCTTC
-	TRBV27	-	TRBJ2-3	CAGSGGPGTETQYF	TGTGCGGGCAGTGGGGGCCCGGGCACAGAGACCCAGTATTTT
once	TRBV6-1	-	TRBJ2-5	CASSAWGETQYF	TGTGCCAGCTCCGCCTGGGGGGAGACCCAGTACTTC